This T cell receptor beta chain was sequenced during a study of T cell changes during pregnancy in multiple sclerosis. Germline values: CDR1 SGHTA, CDR2 FQGNSA. The V gene end was trimmed by 6 bases and the J gene end by 3 bases; junction bases not matched to a gene: 10. CDR3 length: 16 residues. Libraries were prepared by immunoSEQ multiplex PCR; TCRdb keeps only in-frame clonotypes and omits some of them. This sample has roughly 70,000 clones; roughly 92% occur once, and the top ten carry 2% to 2.5%. This TCR was recovered from a female donor with multiple sclerosis, enrolled in a pregnancy study. The V and J genes are TRBV7-2 and TRBJ2-1; 8 nucleotides match TRBD2. The sample consisted of peripheral blood, taken before pregnancy. The CDR3, as DNA: TGTGCCAGCAGTCAAAGGACTAGCAAAAACTACAATGAGCAGTTCTTC. Its translation: CASSQRTSKNYNEQFF.